Listed here are 31 T cell receptor beta chains from one sample, sequenced in a study of cytomegalovirus exposure and HLA in healthy donors. PCR used 60 Vbeta primers and 13 Jbeta primers. The assay was immunoSEQ multiplex PCR, and TCRdb's table has in-frame clones only and misses some. Of about 190,000 clones in the sample, around four fifths were seen once. The sequenced sample consisted of PBMCs. The receptors were gathered from a man between 40 and 49 years old in good health and CMV-seropositive.

This sequence joins TRBV7-6 and TRBJ2-3; a possible D gene is TRBD2 (6 bases). Germline V gene sequence: CDR1 SGHVS, CDR2 FNYEAQ. The CDR3 has 15 amino acids. Trimming cost V 1 base and J 3 bases, with 11 bases left between them. CDR3 DNA sequence: TGTGCCAGCAGCTTAGTCGGGGGAGTTACAGATACGCAGTATTTT. Translated, it gives CASSLVGGVTDTQYF. The full variable domain, rest sourced from reference TRBV7-6 and TRBJ2-3, is GAGVSQSPRYKVTKRGQDVALRCDPISGHVSLYWYRQALGQGPEFLTYFNYEAQQDKSGLPNDRFSAERPEGSISTLTIQRTEQRDSAMYRCASSLVGGVTDTQYFGPGTRLTVL.

The chain has TRBV2 and TRBJ2-7, with 8 bases matching TRBD2. The CDR3 is 13 amino acids. With 6 bases clipped from V and 9 bases from J, the junction kept 10 bases outside the gene matches. From germline, CDR1 is SNHLY and CDR2 FYNNEI. DNA of the CDR3: TGTGCCAGCAGCGGGGGGCGGGAGGTAGGGCAGTACTTC. It codes for CASSGGREVGQYF.

The gene calls are TRBV7-2 and TRBJ2-7; D call uncertain. The CDR3 contains 14 residues. Germline CDR1 is SGHTA and CDR2 is FQGNSA. V lost 4 bases and J lost 2, with 12 bases in between. The CDR3 reads CASSWWFPAYEQYF. Here the CDR3 DNA reads TGTGCCAGCAGCTGGTGGTTTCCAGCCTACGAGCAGTACTTC. The full variable domain, completed using reference TRBV7-2 and TRBJ2-7, is GAGVSQSPSNKVTEKGKDVELRCDPISGHTALYWYRQSLGQGLEFLIYFQGNSAPDKSGLPSDRFSAERTGGSVSTLTIQRTQQEDSAVYLCASSWWFPAYEQYFGPGTRLTVT.

The V and J genes are TRBV28 and TRBJ2-5, with 7 positions matching TRBD1. The CDR3 loop spans 16 amino acids. Per germline, CDR1 MDHEN and CDR2 SYDVKM. Trimming cost V 5 bases and J 4 bases; bases outside gene matches: 13. As DNA, the CDR3 is TGTGCCAGCAGTACTAGGACAGGAAATAGGGGAGAGACCCAGTACTTC. It translates to CASSTRTGNRGETQYF.

V is TRBV6-5 and J is TRBJ2-5, with a tentative D call TRBD1 (7 bases). Trimming shortened V by 4 bases and J by 1 base, and 16 bases separated the two germline ends. CDR3 length: 16 amino acids. CDR1 is MNHEY and CDR2 is SVGAGI in the germline V gene. CDR3 coding DNA: TGTGCCAGCAGTTTGCCCGCGGGACAGCCCCAAGAGACCCAGTACTTC. Its protein is CASSLPAGQPQETQYF.

This chain joins TRBV5-7 and TRBJ1-2; 7 nucleotides align to TRBD1. TRBV5-7 is placed among ORFs of uncertain function. The CDR3 length is 13 residues. V was clipped by 4 bases and J by 8 bases; unmatched bases: 8. This chain's CDR3 is CASSVNRGYGYTF. The CDR3 nucleotides are TGTGCCAGCAGCGTTAACAGGGGATACGGCTACACCTTC.

The rearrangement uses TRBV6-5 and TRBJ1-1; D is undetermined. This CDR3 has 13 residues. Trimming took off 7 bases at V and 1 base at J, with 10 bases between the two ends. In germline, CDR1 is MNHEY, CDR2 SVGAGI. The CDR3 loop reads CASKLKQNTEAFF. CDR3 bases: TGTGCCAGCAAGTTAAAACAGAACACTGAAGCTTTCTTT.

The chain has TRBV9 and TRBJ2-3; TRBD2 matches 7 bases. V shed 0 bases, J shed 2 bases, and the junction held 15 bases outside the gene matches. The germline V gene encodes CDR1 SGDLS and CDR2 YYNGEE. CDR3 length: 19 amino acids. The CDR3 protein is CASSVGRGGLAEYTDTQYF. CDR3 coding DNA: TGTGCCAGCAGCGTAGGTAGGGGAGGGCTAGCGGAGTACACAGATACGCAGTATTTT.

The sample holds a few counts of this clone. CDR3 bases: TGTGCCAGCAGCCCGCAGCGGGGTAGCTCCTACAATGAGCAGTTCTTC. Amino acids: CASSPQRGSSYNEQFF. The J gene is TRBJ2-1, the V gene TRBV7-2; 7 positions match TRBD2. The CDR3 has 16 amino acids. Unmatched junction bases numbered 7, after V lost 5 bases and J lost 0 bases. Germline CDR1 reads SGHTA; CDR2 reads FQGNSA.

V gene TRBV5-1 combines with J gene TRBJ2-7; TRBD1 matches 7 bases. Losses at the gene ends were 2 bases for V and 2 bases for J; bases not matched to a gene: 10. The CDR3 is made up of 16 amino acids. CDR1 is SGHRS and CDR2 is YFSETQ in the germline V gene. The CDR3 bases are TGCGCCAGCAGCTTCTTATCGGGACAGACTGCCTACGAGCAGTACTTC. Its protein is CASSFLSGQTAYEQYF.

The rearrangement links TRBV28 to TRBJ1-5; TRBD1 matches at 7 bases. The junction had 7 bases not matched to a gene; V was cut back by 6 bases and J by 2 bases. CDR1 and CDR2 (germline): MDHEN, SYDVKM. The CDR3 loop spans 15 amino acids. CDR3 coding DNA: TGTGCCAGCAGCGCACAAGGGACAGGCAATCAGCCCCAGCATTTT. This encodes CASSAQGTGNQPQHF.

This clone occurred once. J is TRBJ1-1 and V is TRBV28; D not resolved. Looked up from germline, CDR1 is MDHEN and CDR2 is SYDVKM. Trimming shortened V by 8 bases and J by 0 bases, and 10 bases separated the two germline ends. The CDR3 contains 13 residues. CDR3 in DNA: TGTGCCAGCGTGAGCGGTTTGAACACTGAAGCTTTCTTT. Translation gives CASVSGLNTEAFF.

This chain links TRBV9 with TRBJ1-2, with TRBD1 matching 10 bases. This CDR3 comprises 14 residues. Germline-derived CDR1 and CDR2 are SGDLS and YYNGEE. V was pared by 3 bases and J by 4 bases, with 3 bases of the junction left unmatched. CDR3 protein: CASSGDRGGYGYTF. CDR3 sequence (DNA): TGTGCCAGCAGCGGGGACAGGGGAGGCTATGGCTACACCTTC. Based on the CDR3 plus reference TRBV9 and TRBJ1-2, the full variable domain is DSGVTQTPKHLITATGQRVTLRCSPRSGDLSVYWYQQSLDQGLQFLIQYYNGEERAKGNILERFSAQQFPDLHSELNLSSLELGDSALYFCASSGDRGGYGYTFGSGTRLTVV.

The CDR3 sequence: CASSTTSGRGKTQYF. As DNA, the CDR3 is TGTGCCAGCAGTACCACTAGCGGGAGGGGGAAGACCCAGTACTTC. This chain connects TRBV6-5 to TRBJ2-5, with 13 bases lining up with TRBD2. The germline V gene encodes CDR1 MNHEY and CDR2 SVGAGI. CDR3 length: 15 amino acids. V lost 5 bases and J lost 6; bases outside the gene matches: 6.

This chain connects TRBV7-9 to TRBJ1-1; D is uncertain. Germline-derived CDR1 and CDR2 are SEHNR and FQNEAQ (reference sequence). V lost 4 bases, J lost 0 bases, and 15 bases lay in between. The CDR3 has 16 amino acids. In DNA, the CDR3 is TGTGCCAGCAGCTCCTTTCTTGACATTATGAACACTGAAGCTTTCTTT. It codes for CASSSFLDIMNTEAFF.

This chain links TRBV11-2 with TRBJ1-2; 7 bases align to TRBD1. The CDR3 length is 13 residues. The germline V gene has CDR1 SGHAT and CDR2 FQNNGV. Germline trimming cut 4 bases from V and 4 bases from J; bases unmatched to any gene: 3. The CDR3 sequence: CASSWGQTYGYTF. The CDR3 DNA reads TGTGCCAGCAGCTGGGGACAGACCTATGGCTACACCTTC.

This clone turned up a few times. The J gene is TRBJ2-7, the V gene TRBV4-2; weak D call: TRBD1 (6 bases). The germline V gene has CDR1 LGHNA and CDR2 YNFKEQ. This CDR3 has 14 amino acids. V was clipped by 3 bases and J by 0 bases, with 9 bases between them. The CDR3 protein is CASSQDRNSYEQYF. The DNA for the CDR3 is TGTGCCAGCAGCCAGGACAGAAACTCCTACGAGCAGTACTTC.

CDR3 residues: CASSVPRQPQHF. The CDR3 bases are TGTGCCAGCAGCGTTCCCCGTCAGCCCCAGCATTTT. The rearrangement uses TRBV9 and TRBJ1-5, with D uncertain. The CDR3 extends over 12 amino acids. Germline CDR1 SGDLS, CDR2 YYNGEE. Between the trimmed V and J ends, which lost 2 bases and 6 bases, there was a span of 6 bases.

V is TRBV4-2 and J is TRBJ2-7; 7 positions agree with TRBD2. The germline gives CDR1 LGHNA, CDR2 YNFKEQ. The CDR3 runs 12 residues. Losses at the gene ends were 3 bases for V and 5 bases for J; bases not matched to a gene: 1. For the CDR3, the DNA is TGTGCCAGCAGCCAGGGAGGGGACGAGCAGTACTTC. Its translation: CASSQGGDEQYF.

Here the CDR3 DNA reads TGTGCCTGGAGTGTAGGGGGCCACGAGCAGTACTTC. Translation: CAWSVGGHEQYF. The chain has TRBV30 and TRBJ2-7, with 7 bases matching TRBD1. The V and J ends lost 0 bases and 5 bases, in that order; junction bases with no gene match: 1. This CDR3 is 12 amino acids long. CDR1 and CDR2 (germline): GTSNPN, SVGIG (reference sequence).

V gene TRBV6-5 combines with J gene TRBJ1-1; D remains unclear. Per germline, CDR1 MNHEY and CDR2 SVGAGI. This CDR3 has 13 residues. The V end lost 2 bases, the J end lost 1 base, and 5 bases lay between the germline ends. CDR3 sequence reads: CASSYERNTEAFF. The CDR3 DNA sequence: TGTGCCAGCAGTTACGAGAGGAACACTGAAGCTTTCTTT.

This clone came up once. The chain joins TRBV7-8 to TRBJ1-2; 10 bases fit TRBD1. The trim removed 1 base at V and 4 bases at J, leaving 3 bases unmatched. Germline-derived CDR1 and CDR2 are SGHVS and FQNEAQ. The CDR3 loop spans 15 amino acids. CDR3 residues: CASSLGDRGGYGYTF. CDR3 in DNA: TGTGCCAGCAGCTTAGGGGACAGGGGTGGCTATGGCTACACCTTC.

The chain is built from TRBV19 and TRBJ2-7, with 9 nucleotides matching TRBD1. The CDR3 is made up of 14 amino acids. Germline CDR1 and CDR2: LNHDA and SQIVND (reference sequence). With 7 bases clipped from V and 6 bases from J, the junction kept 10 bases outside the gene matches. CDR3 bases: TGTGCCAGTACTTCGAACAGGGGGCTCTCCGAGCAGTACTTC. Its translation is CASTSNRGLSEQYF.

In regard to this clone: Other DNA sequences in the sample encode the same CDR3. This rearrangement joins TRBV7-9 to TRBJ2-7; D call uncertain. Trimming left V 5 bases short and J 0 bases short, with 5 bases between. The CDR3 is 12 residues long. Germline V gene sequence: CDR1 SEHNR, CDR2 FQNEAQ (reference sequence). The CDR3 DNA sequence: TGTGCCAGCAGCCGGAGCTCCTACGAGCAGTACTTC. It encodes CASSRSSYEQYF.

The chain combines TRBV9 with TRBJ1-3, with D perhaps matching TRBD1 (5 bases). Germline V CDR1 and CDR2: SGDLS, YYNGEE. The CDR3 is 13 residues long. Deletions cut 3 bases from V and 4 bases from J, with 8 bases between. Here the CDR3 reads CASSAGSGNTIYF. The CDR3 bases are TGTGCCAGCAGCGCAGGGTCAGGAAACACCATATATTTT.

J is TRBJ2-7 and V is TRBV5-1; a weak D match, TRBD2 (5 bases). V lost 0 bases to trimming and J lost 0 bases, with 7 bases between them. The CDR3 is 14 amino acids. Germline CDR1 is SGHRS and CDR2 is YFSETQ. In DNA, the CDR3 is TGCGCCAGCAGCTTGGATGGGAGCTCCTACGAGCAGTACTTC. Its translation is CASSLDGSSYEQYF.

The rearrangement uses TRBV5-1 and TRBJ1-1; no firm D call. The CDR3 length is 15 residues. CDR1 and CDR2 (germline): SGHRS, YFSETQ. Trimming shortened V by 0 bases and J by 3 bases, and 12 bases separated the two germline ends. In nucleotides, the CDR3 is TGCGCCAGCAGCTTGGCCGGAGGACGGCACACTGAAGCTTTCTTT. Protein product: CASSLAGGRHTEAFF.

This chain connects TRBV28 to TRBJ1-4; 8 bases line up with TRBD1. Germline V gives CDR1 MDHEN, CDR2 SYDVKM. The CDR3 sequence is 15 residues long. V shed 2 bases, J shed 8 bases, and the junction held 7 bases outside the gene matches. CDR3 region: CASSLTGTGKEKLFF. The CDR3 DNA reads TGTGCCAGCAGTTTAACCGGGACAGGAAAGGAAAAACTGTTTTTT.

The chain couples TRBV5-8 to TRBJ1-4; D remains unclear. The germline CDR1 and CDR2 sequences are SGHTS and YDEGEE. The V gene lost 4 bases and the J gene lost 7 bases, with 14 bases spanning the gap. This CDR3 spans 14 amino acids. CDR3 sequence: CASSPDGGGEKLFF. DNA of the CDR3: TGTGCCAGCAGCCCGGACGGAGGAGGTGAAAAACTGTTTTTT.

V is TRBV9 and J is TRBJ1-5; weak D call: TRBD1 (5 bases). The CDR3 spans 14 residues. V lost 4 bases to trimming and J lost 3 bases, with 11 bases between them. Looked up from germline, CDR1 is SGDLS and CDR2 is YYNGEE. The CDR3 DNA is TGTGCCAGCAGCCGGGTGGACACCAATCAGCCCCAGCATTTT. It yields the protein CASSRVDTNQPQHF.

In this sample, this clone turned up once. The chain joins TRBV6-1 to TRBJ2-1, with 9 bases aligning to TRBD2. Trimming at V came to 4 bases and at J to 5 bases, leaving 3 bases not matched to a gene. Germline values: CDR1 MNHNS, CDR2 SASEGT. The CDR3 is 14 amino acids. CDR3 DNA: TGTGCCAGCAGTGGCGGGAGGGCCGACAATGAGCAGTTCTTC. This translates into CASSGGRADNEQFF.